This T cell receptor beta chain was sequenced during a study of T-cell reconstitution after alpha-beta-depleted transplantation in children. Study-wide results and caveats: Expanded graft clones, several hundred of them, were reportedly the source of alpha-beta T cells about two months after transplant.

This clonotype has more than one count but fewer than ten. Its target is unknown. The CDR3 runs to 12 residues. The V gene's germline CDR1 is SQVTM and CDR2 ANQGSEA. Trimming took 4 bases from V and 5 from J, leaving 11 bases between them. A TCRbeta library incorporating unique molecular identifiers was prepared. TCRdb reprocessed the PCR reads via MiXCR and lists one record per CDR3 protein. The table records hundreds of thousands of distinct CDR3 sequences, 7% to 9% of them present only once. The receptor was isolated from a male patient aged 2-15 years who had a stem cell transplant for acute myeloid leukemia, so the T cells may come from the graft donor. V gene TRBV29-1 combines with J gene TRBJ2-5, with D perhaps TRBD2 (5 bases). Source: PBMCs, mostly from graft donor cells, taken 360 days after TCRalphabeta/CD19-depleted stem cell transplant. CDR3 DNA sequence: TGCAGCGTTGCGGGGAGTGCGGAGACCCAGTACTTC. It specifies CSVAGSAETQYF.